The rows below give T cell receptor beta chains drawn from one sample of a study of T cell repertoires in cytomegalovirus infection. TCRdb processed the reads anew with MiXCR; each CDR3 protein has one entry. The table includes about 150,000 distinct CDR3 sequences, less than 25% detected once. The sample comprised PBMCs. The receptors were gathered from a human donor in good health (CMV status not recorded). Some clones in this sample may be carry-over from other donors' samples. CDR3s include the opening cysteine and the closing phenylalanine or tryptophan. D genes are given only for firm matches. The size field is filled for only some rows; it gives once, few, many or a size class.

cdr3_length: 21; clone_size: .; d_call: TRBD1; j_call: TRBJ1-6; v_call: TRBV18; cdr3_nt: TGTGCCAGCTCACCACAACAAACCGGGACAGGGGGCTCGTTGAGGAATTCACCCCTCCACTTT; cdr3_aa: CASSPQQTGTGGSLRNSPLHF
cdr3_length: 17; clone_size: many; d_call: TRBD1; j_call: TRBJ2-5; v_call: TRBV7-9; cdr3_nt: TGTGCCAGCAGCCCGAACCCACCCGGGACAGGGCAAGAGACCCAGTACTTC; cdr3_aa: CASSPNPPGTGQETQYF
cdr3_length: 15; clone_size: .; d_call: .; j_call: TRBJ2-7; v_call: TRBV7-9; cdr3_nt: TGTGCCAGCAGCTTGTCGGGGCAGAACTCCGACGAGCAGTACTTC; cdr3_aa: CASSLSGQNSDEQYF
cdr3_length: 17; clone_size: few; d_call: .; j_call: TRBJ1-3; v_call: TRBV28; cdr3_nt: TGTGCCAGCAGTTTTGTCAGTGCAGGGATGTTCGGAAACACCATATATTTT; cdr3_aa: CASSFVSAGMFGNTIYF
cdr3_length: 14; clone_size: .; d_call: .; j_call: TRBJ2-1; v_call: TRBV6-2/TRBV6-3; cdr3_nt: TGTGCCAGCTCCCTCGCGGGTTGGGGCAATGAGCAGTTCTTC; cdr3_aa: CASSLAGWGNEQFF
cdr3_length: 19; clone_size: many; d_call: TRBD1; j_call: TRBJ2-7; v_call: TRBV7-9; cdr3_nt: TGTGCCAGCAGCTTAGCGCGGACAGGGAACCAACTTTACTCCTACGAGCAGTACTTC; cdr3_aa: CASSLARTGNQLYSYEQYF
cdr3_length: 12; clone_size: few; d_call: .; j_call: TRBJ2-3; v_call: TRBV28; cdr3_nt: TGTGCCAGCAGTTTACTCGGAGCAACGCAGTATTTT; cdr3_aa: CASSLLGATQYF
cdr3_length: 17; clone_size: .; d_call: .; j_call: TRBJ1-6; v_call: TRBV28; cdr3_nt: TGTGCCAGCAGTTCCCGCCCACCGGGCGACTATAATTCACCCCTCCACTTT; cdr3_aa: CASSSRPPGDYNSPLHF
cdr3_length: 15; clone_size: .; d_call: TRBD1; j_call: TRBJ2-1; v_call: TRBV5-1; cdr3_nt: TGCGCCAGCAGCTTGGTGGGACAGGGCTTGGATGAGCAGTTCTTC; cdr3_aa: CASSLVGQGLDEQFF
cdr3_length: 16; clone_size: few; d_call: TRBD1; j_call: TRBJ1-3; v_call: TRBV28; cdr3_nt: TGTGCCAGCAGTCCACAGGGGACACTGGCTGGAAACACCATATATTTT; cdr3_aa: CASSPQGTLAGNTIYF
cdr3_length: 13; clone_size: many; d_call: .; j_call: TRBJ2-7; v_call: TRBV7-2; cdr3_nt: TGTGCCAGCAGCTTAGAATACGTTTACGAGCAGTACTTC; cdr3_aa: CASSLEYVYEQYF
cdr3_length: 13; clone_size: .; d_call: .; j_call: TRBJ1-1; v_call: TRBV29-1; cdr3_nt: TGCAGCGCGGCAGGCCTCACATACACTGAAGCTTTCTTT; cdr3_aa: CSAAGLTYTEAFF
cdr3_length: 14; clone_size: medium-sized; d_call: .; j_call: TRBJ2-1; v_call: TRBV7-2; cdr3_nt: TGTGCCAGCAGCTTATTCACGGGACCCTCAAAAGAGTTCTTC; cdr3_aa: CASSLFTGPSKEFF
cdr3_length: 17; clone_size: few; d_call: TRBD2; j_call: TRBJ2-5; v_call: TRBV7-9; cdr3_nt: TGTGCCAGCAGCTTAGGTTCCCTAGCGGGTTCTCAAGAGACCCAGTACTTC; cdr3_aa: CASSLGSLAGSQETQYF
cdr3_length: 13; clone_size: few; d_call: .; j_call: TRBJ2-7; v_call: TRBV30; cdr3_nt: TGTGCCTGGAGGGCGGGACATCTTTACGAGCAGTACTTC; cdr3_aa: CAWRAGHLYEQYF
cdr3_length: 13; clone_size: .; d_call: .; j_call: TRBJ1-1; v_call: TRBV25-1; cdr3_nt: TGTGCCAGCAGTGAGTTTCTAGGCACTGAAGCTTTCTTT; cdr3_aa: CASSEFLGTEAFF
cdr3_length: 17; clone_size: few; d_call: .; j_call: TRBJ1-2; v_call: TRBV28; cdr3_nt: TGTGCCAGCAGTTTAGGGGGGGCAGACTTCGCTAACTATGGCTACACCTTC; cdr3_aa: CASSLGGADFANYGYTF
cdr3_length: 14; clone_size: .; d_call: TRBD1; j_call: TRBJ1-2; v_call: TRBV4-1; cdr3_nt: TGCGCCAGCAGCCGCCCGGGACAGGGTCTTGGCTACACCTTC; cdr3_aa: CASSRPGQGLGYTF
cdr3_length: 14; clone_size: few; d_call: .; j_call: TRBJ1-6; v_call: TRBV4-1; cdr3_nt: TGCGCCAGCAGCCAAGACCCAACGTCCTCGGCCCTCCACTTT; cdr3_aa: CASSQDPTSSALHF
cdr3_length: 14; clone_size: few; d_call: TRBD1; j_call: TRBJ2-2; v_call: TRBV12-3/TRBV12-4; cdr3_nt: TGTGCCAGCAGTCACAGGGGGGCCACCGGGGAGCTGTTTTTT; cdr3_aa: CASSHRGATGELFF
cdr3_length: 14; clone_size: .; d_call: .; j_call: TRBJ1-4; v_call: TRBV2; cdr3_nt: TGTGCCAGCAAAGGAGGGGATTTGAATGAAAAACTGTTTTTT; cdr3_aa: CASKGGDLNEKLFF
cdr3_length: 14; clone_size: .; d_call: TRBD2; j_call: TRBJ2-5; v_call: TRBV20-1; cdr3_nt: TGCAGTGGGACGACTAGCGGGAGCCAAGAGACCCAGTACTTC; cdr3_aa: CSGTTSGSQETQYF
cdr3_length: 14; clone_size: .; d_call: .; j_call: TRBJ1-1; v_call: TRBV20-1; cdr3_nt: TGCAGTGCTAGAGATCCGGGCAAGAACACTGAAGCTTTCTTT; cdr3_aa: CSARDPGKNTEAFF
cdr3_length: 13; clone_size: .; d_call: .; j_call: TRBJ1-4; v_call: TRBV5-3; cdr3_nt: TGTGCCAGCAGCTTGTCCCAGGGAGGAAAACTGTTTTTT; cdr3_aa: CASSLSQGGKLFF
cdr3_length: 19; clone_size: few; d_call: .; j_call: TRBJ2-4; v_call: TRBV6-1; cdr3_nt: TGTGCCAGCAGTGACACCCCCCCAGGACTGGACCTAGCCAAAAACATTCAGTACTTC; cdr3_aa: CASSDTPPGLDLAKNIQYF
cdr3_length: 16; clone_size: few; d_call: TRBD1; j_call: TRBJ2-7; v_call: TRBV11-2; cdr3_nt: TGTGCCAGCAGCCAATCGACCGGGACAGGGACAAGGAGGGCGTACTTC; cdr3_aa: CASSQSTGTGTRRAYF
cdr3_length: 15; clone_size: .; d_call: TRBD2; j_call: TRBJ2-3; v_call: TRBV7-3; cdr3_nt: TGTGCCAGCAGCCTAAGCGGGGGGCTCACAGATACGCAGTATTTT; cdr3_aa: CASSLSGGLTDTQYF
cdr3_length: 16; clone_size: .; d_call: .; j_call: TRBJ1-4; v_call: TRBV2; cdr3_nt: TGTGCCAGCAAGAGTCAGGAAGGACGGGGGCCAGAAAAACTGTTTTTT; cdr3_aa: CASKSQEGRGPEKLFF
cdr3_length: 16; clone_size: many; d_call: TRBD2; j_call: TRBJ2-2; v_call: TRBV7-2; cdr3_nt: TGTGCCAGCAGCCAAGCAGCGGGAGCAGCCGCCGGGGAGCTGTTTTTT; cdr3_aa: CASSQAAGAAAGELFF